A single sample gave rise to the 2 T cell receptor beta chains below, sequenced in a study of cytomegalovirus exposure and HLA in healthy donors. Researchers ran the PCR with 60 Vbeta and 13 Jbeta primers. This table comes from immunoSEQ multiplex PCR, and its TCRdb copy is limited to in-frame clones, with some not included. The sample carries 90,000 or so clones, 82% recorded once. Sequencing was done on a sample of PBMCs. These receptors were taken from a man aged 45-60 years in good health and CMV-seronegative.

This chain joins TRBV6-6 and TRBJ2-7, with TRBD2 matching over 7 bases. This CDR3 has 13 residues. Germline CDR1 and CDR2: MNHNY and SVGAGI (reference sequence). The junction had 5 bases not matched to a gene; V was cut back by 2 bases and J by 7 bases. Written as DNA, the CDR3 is TGTGCCAGCAGTTACGGGGGGGTGGGGGAGCAGTACTTC. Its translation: CASSYGGVGEQYF.

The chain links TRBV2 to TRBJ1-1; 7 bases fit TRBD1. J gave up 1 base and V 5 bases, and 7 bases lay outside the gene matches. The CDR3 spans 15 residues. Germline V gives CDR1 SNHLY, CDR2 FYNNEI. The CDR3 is CASSPDRQGNTEAFF. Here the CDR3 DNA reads TGTGCCAGCAGTCCAGACAGACAGGGGAACACTGAAGCTTTCTTT.